What follows are 19 T cell receptor beta chains derived from one specimen sequenced in a study of cytomegalovirus exposure and HLA in healthy donors. 60 Vbeta and 13 Jbeta primers were used in PCR. Measured with immunoSEQ multiplex PCR; TCRdb has only the in-frame clones, and not every one. The sample has about 64,000 clones; 65% to 70% are singletons. The sequencing input was PBMCs. Every receptor here comes from a male donor in good health and CMV-seropositive.

The chain combines TRBV7-9 with TRBJ2-5, with D tentatively TRBD2 (6 bases). The J call may be incorrect, as the DNA end agrees better with TRBJ2-7. The CDR3 spans 14 residues. The germline gives CDR1 SEHNR, CDR2 FQNEAQ (reference sequence). This CDR3 reads CASSLPGSSYEQYF. The CDR3 DNA reads TGTGCCAGCAGCCTCCCCGGGAGCTCCTACGAGCAGTACTTC.

In its sample, this clone was seen a few times. The chain links TRBV11-1 to TRBJ2-2; D remains ambiguous. V gave up 5 bases and J gave up 2 bases, with 9 bases separating them. The V gene's germline CDR1 is SGHAT and CDR2 FQDESV (reference sequence). This CDR3 contains 14 residues. CDR3 in DNA: TGTGCCAGCAGCACCTCTAGTAACACCGGGGAGCTGTTTTTT. The encoded protein is CASSTSSNTGELFF.

The chain combines TRBV6-5 with TRBJ2-2; 7 positions agree with TRBD2. CDR3 length equals 15 residues. The J segment lost 6 bases and the V segment lost 2 bases, leaving 6 bases of the junction unmatched. Germline V gene data show CDR1 as MNHEY and CDR2 as SVGAGI. CDR3 sequence: CASSYAGVPAGELFF. CDR3 bases: TGTGCCAGCAGTTACGCGGGGGTTCCCGCCGGGGAGCTGTTTTTT.

The table lists this clone with a few counts. This rearrangement joins TRBV29-1 to TRBJ1-2; TRBD1 agrees at 9 bases. The CDR3 runs 12 residues. V shed 6 bases and J 7 bases; nucleotides not matched to a gene: 6. From germline, CDR1 is SQVTM and CDR2 ANQGSEA. The CDR3 loop reads CSVRDRGGGYTF. The CDR3 nucleotides are TGCAGCGTCAGAGACAGGGGGGGTGGCTACACCTTC.

This clone was seen once. V is TRBV19 and J is TRBJ2-3; maybe TRBD1 (6 bases). Trimming removed 1 base at V and 1 base at J, with 6 bases between. The length of the CDR3 is 14 residues. Germline loops: CDR1 LNHDA, CDR2 SQIVND (reference sequence). The DNA of the CDR3 is TGTGCCAGTAGTATAGGACAGGGCACAGATACGCAGTATTTT. Amino acids: CASSIGQGTDTQYF.

The V and J genes are TRBV6-1 and TRBJ2-5; TRBD2 matches at 11 bases. The CDR3 is 21 residues long. Trimming cost V 1 base and J 4 bases; bases outside gene matches: 20. Germline CDR1 and CDR2: MNHNS and SASEGT. CDR3 protein: CASSEGMVAGGRWGYRETQYF. CDR3 coding DNA: TGTGCCAGCAGTGAAGGGATGGTAGCGGGAGGGCGGTGGGGCTACAGAGAGACCCAGTACTTC.

This rearrangement joins TRBV5-6 to TRBJ2-5; 7 nucleotides line up with TRBD1. With 1 base clipped from V and 0 bases from J, the junction kept 6 bases outside the gene matches. The CDR3 extends over 16 amino acids. Germline V CDR1 and CDR2: SGHDT, YYEEEE. The CDR3 here is CASSLIGGNHQETQYF. The DNA of the CDR3 is TGTGCCAGCAGCTTGATAGGGGGCAACCACCAAGAGACCCAGTACTTC.

The rearrangement uses TRBV6-1 and TRBJ1-3, with D uncertain. CDR1 MNHNS and CDR2 SASEGT come from the germline V gene. V shed 1 base and J shed 7 bases, with 8 bases lying between them. CDR3 size: 13 residues. CDR3 bases: TGTGCCAGCAGTGAAGATAGGAGGAACACCATATATTTT. Amino acids: CASSEDRRNTIYF.

The gene calls are TRBV4-3 and TRBJ1-2, with D possibly matching TRBD1 (6 bases). Germline assignment: CDR1 LGHNA and CDR2 YSLEER. V was shortened by 0 bases and J by 4 bases, with 9 bases between the two germline ends. The CDR3 covers 14 residues. Here the CDR3 reads CASSQEWTAYGYTF. The CDR3 DNA sequence: TGCGCCAGCAGCCAAGAGTGGACAGCCTATGGCTACACCTTC.

V gene TRBV18 combines with J gene TRBJ2-5; D is ambiguous. The V end was cut by 1 base, the J end by 1 base, with 10 bases between. This CDR3 contains 15 residues. Germline V gene data show CDR1 as KGHSH and CDR2 as LQKENI. CDR3 sequence (DNA): TGTGCCAGCTCACCACAGGAACAGATCCAAGAGACCCAGTACTTC. Translating it yields CASSPQEQIQETQYF.

The rearrangement links TRBV7-3 to TRBJ2-6; 7 bases align to TRBD1. The germline CDR1 and CDR2 sequences are SGHTA and FQGTGA. After removal of 5 bases from V and 0 bases from J, the junction contained 7 bases not matched to a gene. CDR3 length equals 17 residues. The CDR3 DNA reads as TGTGCCAGCAGCCTCGGACAGGTCGGCTCTGGGGCCAACGTCCTGACTTTC. Its protein is CASSLGQVGSGANVLTF.

This clone has a handful of counts. The chain has TRBV6-5 and TRBJ1-2; D is ambiguous. The V end was cut by 1 base, the J end by 0 bases, with 9 bases between. Germline assignment: CDR1 MNHEY and CDR2 SVGAGI. The CDR3 runs to 15 residues. The CDR3 DNA reads as TGTGCCAGCAGTTACTATTCTGGAGCTAACTATGGCTACACCTTC. This translates into CASSYYSGANYGYTF.

V is TRBV5-1 and J is TRBJ2-1, with a tentative D call TRBD2 (5 bases). The ends were cut back, 7 bases at V and 5 bases at J, with 19 bases in the middle. The CDR3 has 15 amino acids. Germline loops: CDR1 SGHRS, CDR2 YFSETQ. The CDR3 spells CASCLMAGSNNEQFF. For the CDR3, the DNA is TGCGCCAGCTGTCTGATGGCGGGTTCCAACAATGAGCAGTTCTTC.

Only a few counts were recorded for this clone. This chain joins TRBV12-5 and TRBJ2-7; weak D call: TRBD2 (6 bases). V was pared by 6 bases and J by 4 bases, with 13 bases between. The CDR3 sequence is 13 residues long. CDR1 and CDR2 from the germline V gene are LGHNT and FRNRAP. The CDR3 bases are TGTGCTAGTGGCGGGAGTTATCGTTACGAGCAGTACTTC. The encoded protein is CASGGSYRYEQYF. The whole variable domain, filled in from reference TRBV12-5 and TRBJ2-7, reads DARVTQTPRHKVTEMGQEVTMRCQPILGHNTVFWYRQTMMQGLELLAYFRNRAPLDDSGMPKDRFSAEMPDATLATLKIQPSEPRDSAVYFCASGGSYRYEQYFGPGTRLTVT.

This clone was observed a single time. The chain joins TRBV19 to TRBJ2-2; no clear D. The CDR3 totals 12 residues. Trimming left V 5 bases short and J 7 bases short, with 8 bases between. Germline V gives CDR1 LNHDA, CDR2 SQIVND (reference sequence). This chain's CDR3 is CASSSRNGELFF. In DNA, the CDR3 is TGTGCCAGTAGTTCCAGAAACGGGGAGCTGTTTTTT.

The chain has TRBV30 and TRBJ2-3, with 8 bases aligning to TRBD1. The germline gives CDR1 GTSNPN, CDR2 SVGIG (reference sequence). The CDR3 covers 14 residues. The V segment lost 0 bases and the J segment 9 bases; nucleotides outside the gene matches: 8. The CDR3 protein is CAWSVRQGAVTQYF. CDR3 sequence (DNA): TGTGCCTGGAGTGTACGGCAGGGGGCAGTGACGCAGTATTTT. Complete variable domain (other parts from reference TRBV30 and TRBJ2-3): SQTIHQWPATLVQPVGSPLSLECTVEGTSNPNLYWYRQAAGRGLQLLFYSVGIGQISSEVPQNLSASRPQDRQFILSSKKLLLSDSGFYLCAWSVRQGAVTQYFGPGTRLTVL.

J is TRBJ1-2 and V is TRBV30; a possible D gene is TRBD1 (5 bases). There are 11 residues in the CDR3. The V gene lost 0 bases and the J gene lost 8 bases, with 7 bases spanning the gap. CDR1 is GTSNPN and CDR2 is SVGIG in the germline V gene (reference sequence). The CDR3 DNA is TGTGCCTGGAGTGTAAGGGGAGGCTACACCTTC. This codes for CAWSVRGGYTF.

The CDR3 region has the DNA TGTGCCAGCAGCTTAATCCCTAGCACAGATACGCAGTATTTT. Protein sequence: CASSLIPSTDTQYF. The V and J genes are TRBV7-3 and TRBJ2-3; D gene uncertain. The CDR3 loop spans 14 amino acids. Germline CDR1 reads SGHTA; CDR2 reads FQGTGA. V was shortened by 1 base and J by 0 bases, with 5 bases between the two germline ends.

J is TRBJ2-2 and V is TRBV10-3; 13 positions agree with TRBD2. Germline V gives CDR1 ENHRY, CDR2 SYGVKD. Losses at the gene ends were 3 bases for V and 3 bases for J; bases not matched to a gene: 4. This CDR3 contains 17 residues. The CDR3 region is CAISDRLAGGHTGELFF. CDR3 nucleotide sequence: TGTGCCATCAGTGATCGACTAGCGGGGGGCCACACCGGGGAGCTGTTTTTT.